This entry lists 6 T cell receptor beta chains sequenced from one sample in a study of graft-versus-host responses after intestinal transplantation. The repertoire was sequenced with immunoSEQ multiplex PCR; TCRdb's copy has only in-frame clones and lacks some. The repertoire holds about 97,000 clones, with 91% as singletons. Antigen specificity for these receptors is unknown. The specimen was unstimulated CD4+ T cells sorted from spleen or lymph node cells, collected before transplant. All receptors come from a human donor who was the organ donor for an intestinal transplant.

J is TRBJ2-5 and V is TRBV7-2; D not certain. Germline lookup yields CDR1 SGHTA and CDR2 FQGNSA. CDR3 length: 15 amino acids. V was shortened by 1 base and J by 0 bases, with 9 bases between the two germline ends. The CDR3 reads CASSLVLADQETQYF. The CDR3 DNA follows: TGTGCCAGCAGCTTAGTGCTCGCAGACCAAGAGACCCAGTACTTC. The whole variable domain, filled in from reference TRBV7-2 and TRBJ2-5, reads GAGVSQSPSNKVTEKGKDVELRCDPISGHTALYWYRQSLGQGLEFLIYFQGNSAPDKSGLPSDRFSAERTGGSVSTLTIQRTQQEDSAVYLCASSLVLADQETQYFGPGTRLLVL.

This clone was seen just once. This sequence joins TRBV4-1 and TRBJ2-1; 8 bases map to TRBD2. Germline-derived CDR1 and CDR2 are MGHRA and YSYEKL. This CDR3 has 19 amino acids. The V and J ends lost 0 bases and 1 base, in that order; junction bases with no gene match: 11. The CDR3 DNA reads TGCGCCAGCAGCCAAGACCGGAGCGGGGGCCAATTTTCCTACAATGAGCAGTTCTTC. Residues: CASSQDRSGGQFSYNEQFF.

CDR3 amino acids: CAWRTGNTEAFF. For the CDR3, the DNA is TGTGCCTGGAGGACAGGGAACACTGAAGCTTTCTTT. J is TRBJ1-1 and V is TRBV30; TRBD1 might be the D (6 bases). V was cut by 3 bases and J by 1 base, with 6 bases left in between. CDR3 length: 12 residues. Germline lookup yields CDR1 GTSNPN and CDR2 SVGIG (reference sequence).

CDR3 amino acids: CASSFTSGGAWEQYF. In nucleotides, the CDR3 is TGTGCCAGCAGCTTCACTAGCGGGGGGGCTTGGGAGCAGTACTTC. The chain has TRBV7-2 and TRBJ2-7, with 13 bases matching TRBD2. J lost 7 bases, V lost 3 bases, and 6 bases had no gene match. CDR1 SGHTA and CDR2 FQGNSA come from the germline V gene. This CDR3 region has 15 residues.

This clone was observed a handful of times. The rearrangement joins TRBV7-9 to TRBJ1-2; tentative D call: TRBD1 (6 bases). Germline CDR1 and CDR2: SEHNR and FQNEAQ (reference sequence). Trimming shortened V by 4 bases and J by 8 bases, and 14 bases separated the two germline ends. CDR3 length: 13 amino acids. As DNA, the CDR3 is TGTGCCAGCAGCTATACAGGGCCTAAAGGCTACACCTTC. Protein product: CASSYTGPKGYTF.

The CDR3 coding sequence is TGCGCCAGCAGCCAAGATCTTGGTTCAGCCCAGCATTTT. Translating it yields CASSQDLGSAQHF. V and J are TRBV4-3 and TRBJ1-5; no reliable D call. The ends were cut back, 0 bases at V and 11 bases at J, with 11 bases in the middle. CDR3 length equals 13 residues. Germline V gene data show CDR1 as LGHNA and CDR2 as YSLEER.